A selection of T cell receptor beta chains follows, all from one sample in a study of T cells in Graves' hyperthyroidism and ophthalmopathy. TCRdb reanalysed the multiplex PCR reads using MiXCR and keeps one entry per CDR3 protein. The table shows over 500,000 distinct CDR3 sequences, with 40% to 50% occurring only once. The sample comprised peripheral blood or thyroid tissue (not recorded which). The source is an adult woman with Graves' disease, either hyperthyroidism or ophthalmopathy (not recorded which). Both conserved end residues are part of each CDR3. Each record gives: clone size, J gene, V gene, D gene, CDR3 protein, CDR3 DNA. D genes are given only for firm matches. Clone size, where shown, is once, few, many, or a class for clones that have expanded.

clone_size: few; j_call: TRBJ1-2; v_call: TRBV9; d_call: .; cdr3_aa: CASSVGTSGYTF; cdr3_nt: TGTGCCAGCAGCGTTGGGACCTCCGGCTACACCTTC
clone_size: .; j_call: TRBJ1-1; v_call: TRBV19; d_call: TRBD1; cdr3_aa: CASRPRGPANTEAFF; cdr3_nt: TGTGCCAGTAGGCCAAGGGGGCCCGCGAACACTGAAGCTTTCTTT
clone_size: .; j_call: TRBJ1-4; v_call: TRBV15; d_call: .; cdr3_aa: CATSRDPTGLNEKLFF; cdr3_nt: TGTGCCACCAGCAGAGATCCTACAGGCCTTAATGAAAAACTGTTTTTT
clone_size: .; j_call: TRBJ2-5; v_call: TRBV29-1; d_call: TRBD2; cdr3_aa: CSPGLAGSGGETQYF; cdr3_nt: TGCAGCCCGGGACTAGCGGGATCTGGGGGAGAGACCCAGTACTTC
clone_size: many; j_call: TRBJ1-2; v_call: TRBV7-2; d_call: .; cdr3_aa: CASSSGNRAGYTF; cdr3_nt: TGTGCCAGCAGCTCCGGGAACAGGGCCGGCTACACCTTC
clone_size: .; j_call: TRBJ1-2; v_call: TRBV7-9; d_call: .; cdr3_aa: CASSLDSSGNTF; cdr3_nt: TGTGCCAGCAGCTTAGACAGCTCTGGAAACACCTTC
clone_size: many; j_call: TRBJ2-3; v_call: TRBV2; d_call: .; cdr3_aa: CASSEIVDHTQYF; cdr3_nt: TGTGCCAGCAGTGAAATTGTTGACCATACGCAGTATTTT
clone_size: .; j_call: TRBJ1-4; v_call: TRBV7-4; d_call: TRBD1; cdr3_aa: CASSSDRRDGKLFF; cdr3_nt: TGTGCCAGCAGCTCGGACAGGCGTGATGGGAAACTGTTTTTT
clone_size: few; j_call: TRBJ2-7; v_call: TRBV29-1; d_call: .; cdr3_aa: CSVEFQQGGEQYF; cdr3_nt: TGCAGCGTTGAATTTCAACAGGGTGGGGAGCAGTACTTC
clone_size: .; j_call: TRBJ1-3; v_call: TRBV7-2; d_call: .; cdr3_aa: CASRPTTSGNTIYF; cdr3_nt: TGTGCCAGCAGACCAACCACCTCTGGAAACACCATATATTTT
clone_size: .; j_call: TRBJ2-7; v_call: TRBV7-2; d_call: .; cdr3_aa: CASSLGRARSYEQYF; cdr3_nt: TGTGCCAGCAGCTTGGGCAGGGCACGATCCTACGAGCAGTACTTC
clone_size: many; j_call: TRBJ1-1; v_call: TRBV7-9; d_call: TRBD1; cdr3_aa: CASRKAGGHAEAFF; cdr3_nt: TGTGCCAGCAGGAAGGCAGGGGGCCATGCTGAAGCTTTCTTT
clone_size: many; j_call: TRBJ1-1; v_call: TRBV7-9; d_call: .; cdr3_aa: CASSPPGWNTEAFF; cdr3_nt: TGTGCCAGCAGCCCCCCTGGTTGGAACACTGAAGCTTTCTTT
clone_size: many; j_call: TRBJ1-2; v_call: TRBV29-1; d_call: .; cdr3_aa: CSHRGGADYGYTF; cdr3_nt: TGCAGCCACCGAGGGGGGGCCGACTATGGCTACACCTTC
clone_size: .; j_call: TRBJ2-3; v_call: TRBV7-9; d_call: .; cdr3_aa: CASSLRSRTGGTDTQYF; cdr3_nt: TGTGCCAGCAGCTTAAGGTCACGGACGGGAGGCACAGATACGCAGTATTTT
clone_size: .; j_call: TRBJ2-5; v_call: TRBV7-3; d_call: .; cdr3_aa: CASSLGKGGRETQYF; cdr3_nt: TGTGCCAGCAGCTTGGGGAAGGGTGGAAGAGAGACCCAGTACTTC
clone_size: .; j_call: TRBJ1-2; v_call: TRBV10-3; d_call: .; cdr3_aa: CAISEVSSSYGYTF; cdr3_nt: TGTGCCATCAGTGAAGTGTCGAGCAGCTATGGCTACACCTTC
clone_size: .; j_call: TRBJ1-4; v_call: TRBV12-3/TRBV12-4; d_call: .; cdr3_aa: CASSLEEKLFF; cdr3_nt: TGTGCCAGCAGTTTGGAGGAAAAACTGTTTTTT
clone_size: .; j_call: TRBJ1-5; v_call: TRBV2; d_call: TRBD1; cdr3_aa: CASNAGGTGNQPQHF; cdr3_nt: TGTGCCAGCAATGCAGGGGGCACGGGCAATCAGCCCCAGCATTTT